The clone carrying this T cell receptor beta chain was observed at least ten times. The data originate from a study of metastatic and nonmetastatic thyroid tumors. TCRdb used MiXCR to call clones anew from the PCR reads. The repertoire holds around 23,000 clones, 20% to 25% seen once, with more than 25% in the top ten. All patients were untreated before thyroid surgery. Germline V CDR1 and CDR2: DFQATT, SNEGSKA (reference sequence). V was shortened by 6 bases and J by 0 bases, with 14 bases between the two germline ends. This CDR3 comprises 14 residues. The receptor was isolated from a male donor with papillary thyroid cancer or a benign thyroid nodule (not recorded which). Some clones in this sample may be carry-over from other donors' samples. This chain uses TRBV20-1 with TRBJ2-5; D not certain. Sample: blood. The CDR3 protein is CSALTTEYQETQYF. CDR3 nucleotide sequence: TGCAGTGCCTTAACTACAGAGTACCAAGAGACCCAGTACTTC.